Below are 13 T cell receptor beta chains sequenced from a single sample in a study of CD8 T cells in Susac syndrome. A quantity of roughly 0.5 to 1 ug RNA underwent reverse transcription using random hexamers. TCRdb redid the calling of the immunoSEQ multiplex PCR reads with MiXCR, one entry per CDR3 protein. The sample yields hundreds of thousands of distinct CDR3 sequences, about 96% seen once. Material: CD4+ T cells from PBMCs. The origin of the receptors is a human donor with Susac syndrome.

The rearrangement links TRBV4-1 to TRBJ2-1; the match to TRBD2 covers 13 bases. Germline V CDR1 and CDR2: MGHRA, YSYEKL. The trim removed 4 bases at V and 4 bases at J, leaving 4 bases unmatched. This CDR3 spans 16 amino acids. The CDR3 nucleotides are TGCGCCAGCAGCCCGTTGGGACTAGCGGGATACAATGAGCAGTTCTTC. It yields the protein CASSPLGLAGYNEQFF.

This chain connects TRBV29-1 to TRBJ1-1; TRBD1 matches at 9 bases. Germline V gives CDR1 SQVTM, CDR2 ANQGSEA. The CDR3 is 15 residues long. The junction had 6 bases not matched to a gene; V was cut back by 3 bases and J by 1 base. In DNA, the CDR3 is TGCAGCGTTGATCCCTTGACAGGGGGGAACACTGAAGCTTTCTTT. Its translation: CSVDPLTGGNTEAFF. The full variable domain, completed using reference TRBV29-1 and TRBJ1-1, is SAVISQKPSRDICQRGTSLTIQCQVDSQVTMMFWYRQQPGQSLTLIATANQGSEATYESGFVIDKFPISRPNLTFSTLTVSNMSPEDSSIYLCSVDPLTGGNTEAFFGQGTRLTVV.

The chain is built from TRBV9 and TRBJ1-1; D is ambiguous. The CDR3 has 14 residues. Trimming shortened V by 0 bases and J by 5 bases, and 11 bases separated the two germline ends. Germline V CDR1 and CDR2: SGDLS, YYNGEE. The CDR3 region is CASSVEGSGTEAFF. CDR3 DNA: TGTGCCAGCAGCGTAGAAGGTTCCGGGACTGAAGCTTTCTTT.

The chain employs TRBV18 and TRBJ2-7; D gene unclear. The CDR3 is made up of 14 amino acids. The V and J ends lost 3 bases and 1 base respectively, with 10 bases between them. Germline CDR1 and CDR2: KGHSH and LQKENI. In DNA form, the CDR3 reads TGTGCCAGCTCACCCCCTGCGGCGTCCTACGAGCAGTACTTC. Its translation: CASSPPAASYEQYF. Variable domain in full (rest from reference TRBV18 and TRBJ2-7): NAGVMQNPRHLVRRRGQEARLRCSPMKGHSHVYWYRQLPEEGLKFMVYLQKENIIDESGMPKERFSAEFPKEGPSILRIQQVVRGDSAAYFCASSPPAASYEQYFGPGTRLTVT.

The chain links TRBV20-1 to TRBJ2-5, with 8 bases lining up with TRBD1. Trimming took 6 bases from V and 5 from J; bases not matched to a gene: 8. Germline CDR1 is DFQATT and CDR2 is SNEGSKA (reference sequence). The CDR3 totals 13 residues. The CDR3: CSANPGQAETQYF. CDR3 nucleotide sequence: TGCAGTGCCAATCCGGGACAGGCGGAGACCCAGTACTTC.

This clonotype was detected only once. The chain employs TRBV12-3 or TRBV12-4 and TRBJ2-2; D gene uncertain. The CDR3 has 13 amino acids. Trimming stripped 11 bases from V and 6 bases from J, with 16 bases between. This chain's CDR3 is CAGRSDSSGELFF. CDR3 bases: TGTGCCGGAAGATCAGATTCTTCCGGGGAGCTGTTTTTT.

Details on this clonotype: The junction departs from germline at one end; a sequencing error may be responsible. The V gene is TRBV25-1, the J gene TRBJ2-5; D uncertain. Germline-derived CDR1 and CDR2 are MGHDK and SYGVNS. The CDR3 totals 14 residues. The CDR3 DNA is TGTACCAGCAGTGAATATAACGGGCCAGAGGTCCAGTACTTC. This translates into CTSSEYNGPEVQYF.

The chain recombines TRBV28 with TRBJ2-7; D uncertain. The V gene's germline CDR1 is MDHEN and CDR2 SYDVKM. Trimming took off 4 bases at V and 4 bases at J, with 17 bases between the two ends. The CDR3 is 15 residues long. The CDR3 sequence is CASSSPAGPPYEQYF. The CDR3 nucleotides read TGTGCCAGCAGTTCGCCCGCAGGTCCCCCTTACGAGCAGTACTTC.

This chain links TRBV20-1 with TRBJ2-7; 13 bases line up with TRBD2. Germline trimming cut 6 bases from V and 0 bases from J; bases unmatched to any gene: 8. Germline V gene sequence: CDR1 DFQATT, CDR2 SNEGSKA (reference sequence). CDR3 size: 16 residues. The CDR3 region has the DNA TGCAGTGCAGCAACCGGGACTAGCGGGGACTCCTACGAGCAGTACTTC. This gives the protein CSAATGTSGDSYEQYF.

This chain links TRBV3-1 with TRBJ1-5; D not resolved. The CDR3 is 16 residues long. Germline loops: CDR1 LGHDT, CDR2 YNNKEL (reference sequence). Trimming took off 0 bases at V and 3 bases at J, with 12 bases between the two ends. The CDR3 here is CASSQDPPGYNQPQHF. The DNA of the CDR3 is TGTGCCAGCAGCCAAGACCCACCAGGCTACAATCAGCCCCAGCATTTT.

The gene calls are TRBV6-5 and TRBJ2-5, with 10 bases matching TRBD1. V gave up 8 bases and J gave up 8 bases; unmatched junction bases: 2. Per germline, CDR1 MNHEY and CDR2 SVGAGI. CDR3 length equals 11 residues. The CDR3 bases are TGTGCCAGCCAGACAGGGGGCACCCAGTACTTC. Translating gives CASQTGGTQYF.

The chain is built from TRBV11-1 and TRBJ2-2; D is perhaps TRBD1 or TRBD2 (5 bases each). V lost 1 base to trimming and J lost 5 bases, with 14 bases between them. In germline, CDR1 is SGHAT, CDR2 FQDESV (reference sequence). This CDR3 is built from 16 residues. The CDR3 reads CASSLVRGSWTGELFF. The DNA for the CDR3 is TGTGCCAGCAGCTTAGTCCGGGGCTCTTGGACCGGGGAGCTGTTTTTT.

This clonotype has only one observation. The rearrangement links TRBV9 to TRBJ1-5; 7 bases agree with TRBD1. The CDR3 is 15 residues long. The trim removed 0 bases at V and 4 bases at J, leaving 4 bases unmatched. Germline V CDR1 and CDR2: SGDLS, YYNGEE. CDR3 residues: CASSVGAGGNQPQHF. In DNA form, the CDR3 reads TGTGCCAGCAGCGTAGGGGCAGGGGGTAATCAGCCCCAGCATTTT.